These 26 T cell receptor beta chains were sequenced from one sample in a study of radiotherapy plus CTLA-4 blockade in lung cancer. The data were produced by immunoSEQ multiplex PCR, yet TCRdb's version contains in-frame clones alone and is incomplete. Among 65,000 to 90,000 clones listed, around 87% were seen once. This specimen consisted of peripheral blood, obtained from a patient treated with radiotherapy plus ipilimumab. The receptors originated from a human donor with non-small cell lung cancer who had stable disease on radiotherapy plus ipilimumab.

CDR3 DNA sequence: TGTGCCAGCGGTTACAGGGGGGGAAACTACAATGAGCAGTTCTTC. Translating gives CASGYRGGNYNEQFF. The chain uses TRBV9 and TRBJ2-1; TRBD1 might be the D (8 bases). Germline V gives CDR1 SGDLS, CDR2 YYNGEE. The CDR3 loop spans 15 amino acids. Deletions cut 7 bases from V and 3 bases from J, with 17 bases between. The full variable domain, rest sourced from reference TRBV9 and TRBJ2-1, is DSGVTQTPKHLITATGQRVTLRCSPRSGDLSVYWYQQSLDQGLQFLIQYYNGEERAKGNILERFSAQQFPDLHSELNLSSLELGDSALYFCASGYRGGNYNEQFFGPGTRLTVL.

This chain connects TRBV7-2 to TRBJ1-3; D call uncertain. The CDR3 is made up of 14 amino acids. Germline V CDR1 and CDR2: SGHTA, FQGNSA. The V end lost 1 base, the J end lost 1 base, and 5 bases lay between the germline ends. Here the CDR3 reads CASSLGWSGNTIYF. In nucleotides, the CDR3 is TGTGCCAGCAGCTTAGGTTGGTCTGGAAACACCATATATTTT.

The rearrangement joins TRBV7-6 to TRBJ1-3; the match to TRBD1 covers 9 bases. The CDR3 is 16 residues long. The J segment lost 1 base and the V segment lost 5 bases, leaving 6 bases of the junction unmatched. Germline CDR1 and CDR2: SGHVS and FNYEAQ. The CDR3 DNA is TGTGCCAGCAGCCCGGGACAGGGTTTATCTGGAAACACCATATATTTT. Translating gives CASSPGQGLSGNTIYF.

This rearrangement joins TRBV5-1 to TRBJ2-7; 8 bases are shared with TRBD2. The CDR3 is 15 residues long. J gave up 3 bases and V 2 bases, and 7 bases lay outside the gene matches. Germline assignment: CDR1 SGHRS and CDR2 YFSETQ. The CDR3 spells CASSFPGAGVYEQYF. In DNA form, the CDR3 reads TGCGCCAGCAGCTTTCCCGGAGCGGGAGTCTACGAGCAGTACTTC.

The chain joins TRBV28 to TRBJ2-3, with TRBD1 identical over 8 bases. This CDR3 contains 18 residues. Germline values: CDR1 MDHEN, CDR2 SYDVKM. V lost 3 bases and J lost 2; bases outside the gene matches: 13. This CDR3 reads CASSLAQGAGGHTDTQYF. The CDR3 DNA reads TGTGCCAGCAGTTTGGCCCAGGGGGCAGGAGGACACACAGATACGCAGTATTTT.

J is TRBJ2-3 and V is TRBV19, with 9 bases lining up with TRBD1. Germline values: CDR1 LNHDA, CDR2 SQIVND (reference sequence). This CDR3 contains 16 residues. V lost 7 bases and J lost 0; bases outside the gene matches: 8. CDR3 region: CASIGTGWSSTDTQYF. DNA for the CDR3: TGTGCCAGTATCGGGACAGGGTGGTCAAGCACAGATACGCAGTATTTT.

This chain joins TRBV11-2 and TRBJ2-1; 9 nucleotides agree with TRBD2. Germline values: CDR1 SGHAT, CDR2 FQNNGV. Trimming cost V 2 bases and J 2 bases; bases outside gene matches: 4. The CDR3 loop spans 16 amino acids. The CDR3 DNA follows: TGTGCCAGCAGCTTAACAGCGGGGGGTGCCTACAATGAGCAGTTCTTC. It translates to CASSLTAGGAYNEQFF.

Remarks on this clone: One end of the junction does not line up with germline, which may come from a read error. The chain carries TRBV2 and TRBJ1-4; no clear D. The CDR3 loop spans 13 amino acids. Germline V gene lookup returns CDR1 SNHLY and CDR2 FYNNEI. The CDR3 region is CASREGPGEKLFF. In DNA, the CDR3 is TGTGCCAGCAGGGAAGGTCCGGGTGAAAAACTGTTTTTT.

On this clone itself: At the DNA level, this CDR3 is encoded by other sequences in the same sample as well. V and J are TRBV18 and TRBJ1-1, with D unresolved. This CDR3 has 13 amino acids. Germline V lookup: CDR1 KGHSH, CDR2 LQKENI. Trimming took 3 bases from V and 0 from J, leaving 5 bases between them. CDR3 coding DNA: TGTGCCAGCTCACCCGGGTTGAACACTGAAGCTTTCTTT. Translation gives CASSPGLNTEAFF.

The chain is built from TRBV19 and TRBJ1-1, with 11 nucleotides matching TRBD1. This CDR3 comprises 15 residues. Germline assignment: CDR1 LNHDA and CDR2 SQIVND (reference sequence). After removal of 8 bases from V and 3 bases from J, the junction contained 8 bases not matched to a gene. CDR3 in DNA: TGTGCCAGTTCGAGGACAGGGGGCACGTACACTGAAGCTTTCTTT. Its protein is CASSRTGGTYTEAFF.

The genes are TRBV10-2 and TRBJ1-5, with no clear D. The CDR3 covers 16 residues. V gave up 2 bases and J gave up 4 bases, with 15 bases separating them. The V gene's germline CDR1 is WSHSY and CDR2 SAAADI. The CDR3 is CASSEGQAGLNQPQHF. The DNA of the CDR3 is TGCGCCAGCAGTGAGGGCCAGGCAGGACTAAATCAGCCCCAGCATTTT.

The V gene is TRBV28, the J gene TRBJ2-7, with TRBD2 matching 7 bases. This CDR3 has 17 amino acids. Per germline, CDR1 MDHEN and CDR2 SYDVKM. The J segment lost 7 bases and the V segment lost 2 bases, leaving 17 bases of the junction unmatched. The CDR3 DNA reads TGTGCCAGCAGTTTAAACGGGGACTACGGCCAACCCGTGGAGCAGTACTTC. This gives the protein CASSLNGDYGQPVEQYF.

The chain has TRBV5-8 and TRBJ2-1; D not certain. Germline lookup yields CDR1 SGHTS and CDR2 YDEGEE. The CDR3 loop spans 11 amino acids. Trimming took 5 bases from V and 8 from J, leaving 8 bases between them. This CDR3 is CASRGVDEQFF. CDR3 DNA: TGTGCCAGCAGGGGTGTGGATGAGCAGTTCTTC.

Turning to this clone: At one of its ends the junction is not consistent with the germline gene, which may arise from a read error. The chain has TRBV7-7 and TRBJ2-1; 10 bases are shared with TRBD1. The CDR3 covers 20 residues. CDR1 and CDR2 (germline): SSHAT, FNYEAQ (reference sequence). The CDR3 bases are TGTGCTAGCAGCCCTACCCGGGACAGGGGTTACACTGGCTTGGACAATGAGCAGTTCTTC. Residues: CASSPTRDRGYTGLDNEQFF.

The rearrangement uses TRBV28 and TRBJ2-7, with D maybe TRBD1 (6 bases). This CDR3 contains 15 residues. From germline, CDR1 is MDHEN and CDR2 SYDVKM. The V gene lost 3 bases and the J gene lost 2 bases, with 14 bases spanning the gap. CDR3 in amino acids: CASSLGRGRTYEQYF. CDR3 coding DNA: TGTGCCAGCAGTTTGGGCAGGGGTCGAACCTACGAGCAGTACTTC.

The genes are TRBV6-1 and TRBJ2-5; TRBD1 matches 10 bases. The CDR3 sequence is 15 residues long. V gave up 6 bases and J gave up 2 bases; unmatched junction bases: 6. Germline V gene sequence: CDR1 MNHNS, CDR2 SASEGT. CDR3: CASRGRQGAQETQYF. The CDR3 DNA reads TGTGCCAGCAGGGGCAGACAGGGGGCTCAAGAGACCCAGTACTTC.

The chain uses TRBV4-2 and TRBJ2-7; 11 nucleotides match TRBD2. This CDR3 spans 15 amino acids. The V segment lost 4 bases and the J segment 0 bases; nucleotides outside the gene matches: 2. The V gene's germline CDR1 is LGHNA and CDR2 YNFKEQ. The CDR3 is CASSPGTSGSYEQYF. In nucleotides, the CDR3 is TGTGCCAGCAGCCCTGGGACTAGCGGCTCCTACGAGCAGTACTTC.

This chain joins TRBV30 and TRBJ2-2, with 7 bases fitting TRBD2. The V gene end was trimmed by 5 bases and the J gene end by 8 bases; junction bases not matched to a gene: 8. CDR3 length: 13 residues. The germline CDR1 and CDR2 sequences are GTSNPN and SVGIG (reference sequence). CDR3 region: CAWQTGLVGELFF. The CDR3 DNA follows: TGTGCCTGGCAAACCGGACTAGTTGGGGAGCTGTTTTTT.

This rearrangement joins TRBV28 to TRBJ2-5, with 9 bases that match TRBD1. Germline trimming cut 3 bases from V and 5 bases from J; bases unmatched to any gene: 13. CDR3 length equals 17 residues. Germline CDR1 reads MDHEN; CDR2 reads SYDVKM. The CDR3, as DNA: TGTGCCAGCAGTTTTGGGGGACAGGGAGGGGTTGCGGAGACCCAGTACTTC. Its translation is CASSFGGQGGVAETQYF.

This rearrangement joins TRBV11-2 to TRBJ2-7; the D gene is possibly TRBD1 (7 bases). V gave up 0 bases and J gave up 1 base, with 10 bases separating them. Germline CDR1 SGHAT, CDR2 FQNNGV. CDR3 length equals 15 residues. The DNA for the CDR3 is TGTGCCAGCAGCTTAGAAGCAGGGGGGTCCTACGAGCAGTACTTC. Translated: CASSLEAGGSYEQYF.

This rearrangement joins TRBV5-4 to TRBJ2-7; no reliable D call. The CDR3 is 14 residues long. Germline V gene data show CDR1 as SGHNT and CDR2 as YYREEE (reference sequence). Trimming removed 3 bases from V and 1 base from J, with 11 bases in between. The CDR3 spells CASSSATVSYEQYF. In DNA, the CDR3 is TGTGCCAGCAGCTCGGCCACTGTTTCCTACGAGCAGTACTTC.

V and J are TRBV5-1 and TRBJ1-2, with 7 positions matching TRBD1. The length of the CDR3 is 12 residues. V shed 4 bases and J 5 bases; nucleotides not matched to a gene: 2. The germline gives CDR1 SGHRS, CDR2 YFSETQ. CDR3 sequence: CASSGQVYGYTF. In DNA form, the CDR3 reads TGCGCCAGCAGCGGACAGGTATATGGCTACACCTTC.

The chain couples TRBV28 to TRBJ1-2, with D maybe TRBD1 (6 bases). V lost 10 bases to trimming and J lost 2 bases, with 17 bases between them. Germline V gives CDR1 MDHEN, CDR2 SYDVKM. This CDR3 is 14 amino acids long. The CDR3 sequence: CATRGAALNYGYTF. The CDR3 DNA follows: TGTGCCACCCGGGGGGCAGCCTTGAACTATGGCTACACCTTC.

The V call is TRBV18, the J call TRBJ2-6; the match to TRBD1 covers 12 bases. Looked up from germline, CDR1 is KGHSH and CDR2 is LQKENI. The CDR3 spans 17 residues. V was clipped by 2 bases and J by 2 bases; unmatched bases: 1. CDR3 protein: CASSPGTGGAGANVLTF. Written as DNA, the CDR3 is TGTGCCAGCTCACCAGGGACAGGGGGCGCTGGGGCCAACGTCCTGACTTTC.

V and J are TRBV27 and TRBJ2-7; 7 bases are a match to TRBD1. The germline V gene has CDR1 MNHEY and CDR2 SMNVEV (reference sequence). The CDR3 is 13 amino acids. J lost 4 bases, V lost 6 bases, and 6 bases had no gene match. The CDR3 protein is CASSVQGKYEQYF. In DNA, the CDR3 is TGTGCCAGCAGCGTACAGGGGAAGTACGAGCAGTACTTC.

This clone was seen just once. For the CDR3, the DNA is TGTGCCAGCAGTGAATTGGGGGCGGGTTACAATGAGCAGTTCTTC. Translated: CASSELGAGYNEQFF. V usage is TRBV25-1 and J usage is TRBJ2-1; a weak D match, TRBD1 (6 bases). Trimming removed 1 base at V and 4 bases at J, with 11 bases between. The CDR3 runs 15 residues. Germline V CDR1 and CDR2: MGHDK, SYGVNS.